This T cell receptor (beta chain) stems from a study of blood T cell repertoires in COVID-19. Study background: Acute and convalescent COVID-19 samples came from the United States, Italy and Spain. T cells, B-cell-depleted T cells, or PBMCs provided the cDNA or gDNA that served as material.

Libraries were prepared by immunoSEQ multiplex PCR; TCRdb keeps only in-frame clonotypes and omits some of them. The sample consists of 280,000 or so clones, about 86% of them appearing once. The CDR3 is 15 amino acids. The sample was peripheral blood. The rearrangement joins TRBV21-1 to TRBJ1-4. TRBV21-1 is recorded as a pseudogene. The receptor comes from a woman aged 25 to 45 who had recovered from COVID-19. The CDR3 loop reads CASSSGSGSGEKLFF. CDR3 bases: TGTGCCAGCAGCTCGGGTTCAGGATCGGGAGAAAAACTGTTTTTT.